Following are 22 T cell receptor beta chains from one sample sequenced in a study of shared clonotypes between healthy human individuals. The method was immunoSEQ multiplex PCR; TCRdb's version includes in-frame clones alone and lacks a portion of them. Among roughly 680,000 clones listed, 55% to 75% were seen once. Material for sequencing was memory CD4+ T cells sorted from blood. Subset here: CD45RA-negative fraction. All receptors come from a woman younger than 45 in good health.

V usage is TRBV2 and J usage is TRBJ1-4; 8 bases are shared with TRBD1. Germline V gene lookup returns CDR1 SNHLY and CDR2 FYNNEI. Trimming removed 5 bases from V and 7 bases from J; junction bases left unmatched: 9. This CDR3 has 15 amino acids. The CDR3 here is CASSRYGTGTEKLFF. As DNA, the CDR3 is TGTGCCAGCAGTCGTTATGGGACAGGAACTGAAAAACTGTTTTTT.

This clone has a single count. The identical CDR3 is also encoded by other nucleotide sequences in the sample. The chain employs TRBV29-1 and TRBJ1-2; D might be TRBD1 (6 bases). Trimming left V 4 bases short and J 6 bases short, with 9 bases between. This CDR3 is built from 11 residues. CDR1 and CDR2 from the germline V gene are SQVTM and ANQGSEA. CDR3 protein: CSVGQGNGYTF. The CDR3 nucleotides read TGCAGCGTTGGCCAGGGGAATGGCTACACCTTC. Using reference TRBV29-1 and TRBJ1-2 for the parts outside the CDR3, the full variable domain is SAVISQKPSRDICQRGTSLTIQCQVDSQVTMMFWYRQQPGQSLTLIATANQGSEATYESGFVIDKFPISRPNLTFSTLTVSNMSPEDSSIYLCSVGQGNGYTFGSGTRLTVV.

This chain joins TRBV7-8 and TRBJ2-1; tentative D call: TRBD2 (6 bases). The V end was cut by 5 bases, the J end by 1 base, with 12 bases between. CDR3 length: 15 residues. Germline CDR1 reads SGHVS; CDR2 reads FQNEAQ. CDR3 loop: CASSILAKSYNEQFF. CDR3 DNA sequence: TGTGCCAGCAGCATCCTAGCGAAATCCTACAATGAGCAGTTCTTC.

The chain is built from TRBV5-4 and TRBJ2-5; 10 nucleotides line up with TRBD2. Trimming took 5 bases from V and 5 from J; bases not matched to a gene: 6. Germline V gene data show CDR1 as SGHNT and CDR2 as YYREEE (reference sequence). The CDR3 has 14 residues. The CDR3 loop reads CASRVAGGGETQYF. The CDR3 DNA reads TGTGCCAGCAGGGTAGCGGGAGGCGGGGAGACCCAGTACTTC.

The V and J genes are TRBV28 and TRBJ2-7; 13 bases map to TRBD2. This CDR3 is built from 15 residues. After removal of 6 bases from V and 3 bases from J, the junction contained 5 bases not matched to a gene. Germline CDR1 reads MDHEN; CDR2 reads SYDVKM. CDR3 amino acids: CASRPTSGRFYEQYF. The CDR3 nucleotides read TGTGCCAGCAGACCGACTAGCGGGAGGTTCTACGAGCAGTACTTC. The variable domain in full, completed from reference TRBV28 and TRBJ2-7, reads DVKVTQSSRYLVKRTGEKVFLECVQDMDHENMFWYRQDPGLGLRLIYFSYDVKMKEKGDIPEGYSVSREKKERFSLILESASTNQTSMYLCASRPTSGRFYEQYFGPGTRLTVT.

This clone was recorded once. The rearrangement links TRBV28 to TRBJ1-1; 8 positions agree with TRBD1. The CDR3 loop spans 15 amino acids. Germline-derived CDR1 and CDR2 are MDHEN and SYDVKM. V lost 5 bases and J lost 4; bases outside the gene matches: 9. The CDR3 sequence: CASSVGQGRATEAFF. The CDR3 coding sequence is TGTGCCAGCAGTGTAGGACAGGGAAGGGCCACTGAAGCTTTCTTT. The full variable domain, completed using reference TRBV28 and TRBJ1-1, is DVKVTQSSRYLVKRTGEKVFLECVQDMDHENMFWYRQDPGLGLRLIYFSYDVKMKEKGDIPEGYSVSREKKERFSLILESASTNQTSMYLCASSVGQGRATEAFFGQGTRLTVV.

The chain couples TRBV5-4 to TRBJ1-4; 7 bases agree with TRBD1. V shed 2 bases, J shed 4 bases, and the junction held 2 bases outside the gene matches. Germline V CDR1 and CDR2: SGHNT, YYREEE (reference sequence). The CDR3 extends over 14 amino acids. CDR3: CASSLQGINEKLFF. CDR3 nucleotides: TGTGCCAGCAGCTTACAGGGGATTAATGAAAAACTGTTTTTT.

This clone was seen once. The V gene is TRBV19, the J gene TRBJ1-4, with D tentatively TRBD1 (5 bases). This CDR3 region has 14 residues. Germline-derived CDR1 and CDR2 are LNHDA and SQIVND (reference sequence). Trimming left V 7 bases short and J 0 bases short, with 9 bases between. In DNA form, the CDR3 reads TGTGCCAGTAAACCGACAGCAACTAATGAAAAACTGTTTTTT. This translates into CASKPTATNEKLFF.

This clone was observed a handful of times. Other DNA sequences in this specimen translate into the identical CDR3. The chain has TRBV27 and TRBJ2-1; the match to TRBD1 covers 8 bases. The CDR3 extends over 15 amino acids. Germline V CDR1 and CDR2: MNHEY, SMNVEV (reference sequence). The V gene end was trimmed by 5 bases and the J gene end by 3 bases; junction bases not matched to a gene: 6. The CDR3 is CASSLGQALYNEQFF. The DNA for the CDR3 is TGTGCCAGCAGTCTGGGACAGGCGCTCTACAATGAGCAGTTCTTC.

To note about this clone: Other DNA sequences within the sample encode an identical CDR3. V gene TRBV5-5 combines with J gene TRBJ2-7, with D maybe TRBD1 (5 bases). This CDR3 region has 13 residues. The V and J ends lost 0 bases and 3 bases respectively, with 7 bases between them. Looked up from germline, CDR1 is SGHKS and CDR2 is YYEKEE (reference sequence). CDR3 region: CASSLGTFYEQYF. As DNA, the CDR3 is TGTGCCAGCAGCTTGGGGACATTCTACGAGCAGTACTTC. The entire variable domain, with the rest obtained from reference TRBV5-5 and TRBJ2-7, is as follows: DAGVTQSPTHLIKTRGQQVTLRCSPISGHKSVSWYQQVLGQGPQFIFQYYEKEERGRGNFPDRFSARQFPNYSSELNVNALLLGDSALYLCASSLGTFYEQYFGPGTRLTVT.

CDR3 sequence (DNA): TGTGCCAGCAGTCCCGATAGCGGGAGCCGCTACGAGCAGTACTTC. Translated, it gives CASSPDSGSRYEQYF. This rearrangement joins TRBV28 to TRBJ2-7, with TRBD2 matching over 9 bases. CDR1 and CDR2 (germline): MDHEN, SYDVKM. J gave up 3 bases and V 5 bases, and 8 bases lay outside the gene matches. The CDR3 consists of 15 residues.

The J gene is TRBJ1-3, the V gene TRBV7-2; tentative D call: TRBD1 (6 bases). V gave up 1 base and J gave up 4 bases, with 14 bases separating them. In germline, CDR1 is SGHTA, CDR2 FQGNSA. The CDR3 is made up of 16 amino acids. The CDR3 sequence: CASSLVGGPSGNTIYF. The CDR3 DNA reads TGTGCCAGCAGCTTAGTAGGGGGGCCGAGCGGAAACACCATATATTTT.

The CDR3 region is CASSSDRGYQPQHF. The CDR3 coding sequence is TGTGCCAGCAGTTCAGACAGGGGGTATCAGCCCCAGCATTTT. The chain links TRBV27 to TRBJ1-5; TRBD1 agrees at 9 bases. Germline V gene sequence: CDR1 MNHEY, CDR2 SMNVEV (reference sequence). The CDR3 length is 14 residues. Trimming cost V 4 bases and J 5 bases; bases outside gene matches: 3.

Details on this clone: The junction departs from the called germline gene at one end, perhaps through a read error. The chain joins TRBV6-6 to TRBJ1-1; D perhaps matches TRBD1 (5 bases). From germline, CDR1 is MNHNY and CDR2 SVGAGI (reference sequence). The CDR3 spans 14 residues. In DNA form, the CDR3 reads TGTGCCATCAGTGTATCAGGGTTGGGCACTGAAGCTTTCTTT. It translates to CAISVSGLGTEAFF.

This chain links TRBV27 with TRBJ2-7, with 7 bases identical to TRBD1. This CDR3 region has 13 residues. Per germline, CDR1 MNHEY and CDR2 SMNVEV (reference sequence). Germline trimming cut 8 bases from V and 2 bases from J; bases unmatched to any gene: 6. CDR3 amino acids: CASGRDRAYEQYF. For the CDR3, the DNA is TGTGCCAGCGGCCGGGACAGAGCCTACGAGCAGTACTTC.

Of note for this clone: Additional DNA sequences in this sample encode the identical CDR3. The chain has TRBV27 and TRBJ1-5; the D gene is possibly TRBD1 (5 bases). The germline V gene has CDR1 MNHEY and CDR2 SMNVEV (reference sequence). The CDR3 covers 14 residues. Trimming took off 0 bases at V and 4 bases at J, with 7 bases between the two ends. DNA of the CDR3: TGTGCCAGCAGTTTATCGAGGGGTAATCAGCCCCAGCATTTT. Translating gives CASSLSRGNQPQHF.

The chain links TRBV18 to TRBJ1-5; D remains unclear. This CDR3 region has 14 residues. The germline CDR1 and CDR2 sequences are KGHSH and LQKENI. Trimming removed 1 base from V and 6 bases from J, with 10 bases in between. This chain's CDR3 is CASSPQEQSQPQHF. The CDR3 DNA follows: TGTGCCAGCTCACCACAGGAACAGAGTCAGCCCCAGCATTTT. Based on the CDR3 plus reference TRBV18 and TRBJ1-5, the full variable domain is NAGVMQNPRHLVRRRGQEARLRCSPMKGHSHVYWYRQLPEEGLKFMVYLQKENIIDESGMPKERFSAEFPKEGPSILRIQQVVRGDSAAYFCASSPQEQSQPQHFGDGTRLSIL.

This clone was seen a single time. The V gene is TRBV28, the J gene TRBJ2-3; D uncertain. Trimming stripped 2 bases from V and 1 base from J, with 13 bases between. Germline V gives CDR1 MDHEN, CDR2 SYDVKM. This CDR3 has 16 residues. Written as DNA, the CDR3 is TGTGCCAGCAGTTTAATCCTCACGTGGGGCACAGATACGCAGTATTTT. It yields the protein CASSLILTWGTDTQYF.

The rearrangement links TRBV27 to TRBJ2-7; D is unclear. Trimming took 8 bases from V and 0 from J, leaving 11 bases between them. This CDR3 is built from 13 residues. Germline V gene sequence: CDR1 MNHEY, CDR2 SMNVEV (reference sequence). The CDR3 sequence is CASGPWVSYEQYF. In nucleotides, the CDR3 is TGTGCCAGCGGCCCGTGGGTCTCCTACGAGCAGTACTTC.

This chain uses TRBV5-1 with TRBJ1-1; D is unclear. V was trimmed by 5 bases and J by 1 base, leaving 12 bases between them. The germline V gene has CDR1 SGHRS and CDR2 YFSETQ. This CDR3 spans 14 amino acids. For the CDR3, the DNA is TGCGCCAGCAGACCCAATGGGCCGAACACTGAAGCTTTCTTT. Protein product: CASRPNGPNTEAFF.

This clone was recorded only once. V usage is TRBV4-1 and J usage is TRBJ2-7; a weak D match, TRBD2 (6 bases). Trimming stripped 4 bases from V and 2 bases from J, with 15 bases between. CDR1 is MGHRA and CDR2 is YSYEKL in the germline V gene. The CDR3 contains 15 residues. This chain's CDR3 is CASSRPGTLTYEQYF. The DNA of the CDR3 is TGCGCCAGCAGCCGACCCGGGACTTTAACCTACGAGCAGTACTTC.

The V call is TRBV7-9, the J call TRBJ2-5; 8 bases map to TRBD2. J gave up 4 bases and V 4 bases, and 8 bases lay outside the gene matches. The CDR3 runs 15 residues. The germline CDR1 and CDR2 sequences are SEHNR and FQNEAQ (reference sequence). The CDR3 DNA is TGTGCCAGCAGCTCCTGGACTAGCTTGGGAGAGACCCAGTACTTC. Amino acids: CASSSWTSLGETQYF. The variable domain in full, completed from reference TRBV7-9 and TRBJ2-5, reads DTGVSQNPRHKITKRGQNVTFRCDPISEHNRLYWYRQTLGQGPEFLTYFQNEAQLEKSRLLSDRFSAERPKGSFSTLEIQRTEQGDSAMYLCASSSWTSLGETQYFGPGTRLLVL.